The clone carrying this T cell receptor beta chain was seen more than once but under ten times. The antigen is undetermined. The data were produced by immunoSEQ multiplex PCR, yet TCRdb's version contains in-frame clones alone and is incomplete. The sample includes approximately 90,000 clones, around nine tenths seen only once; the top ten take 4.5% to 5%. V was clipped by 0 bases and J by 8 bases, with 7 bases between them. The CDR3 is 12 residues long. The germline CDR1 and CDR2 sequences are MNHNY and SVGAGI (reference sequence). This record belongs to a study of Tregs in tolerant kidney transplant recipients. General study points: No direct test of biological reproducibility was done here.

This clonotype originated in a human donor in good health. Sequencing was performed on CD8+ T cells from blood. The chain recombines TRBV6-6 with TRBJ1-1, with no clear D. The chain's CDR3 is CASSYSKAEAFF. Written as DNA, the CDR3 is TGTGCCAGCAGTTACTCGAAGGCCGAAGCTTTCTTT.